The T cell receptor beta chain under discussion was sequenced for a study of blood T cell repertoires in COVID-19. In the study overall: Some COVID-19 samples were acute and others convalescent; all came from the United States, Italy and Spain.

This clone was seen a single time. Generated by immunoSEQ multiplex PCR, the TCRdb table keeps only in-frame clones and is missing some. The sample contains approximately 300,000 clones, roughly 83% of which appear only once. V was shortened by 4 bases and J by 0 bases, with 13 bases between the two germline ends. The germline gives CDR1 MDHEN, CDR2 SYDVKM. The CDR3 has 16 residues. V gene TRBV28 combines with J gene TRBJ2-1, with a possible D match to TRBD1 (6 bases). The clonotype comes from a woman between 50 and 59 years old with acute or convalescent COVID-19. Sequenced input: peripheral blood. CDR3 DNA: TGTGCCAGCAGTTGGACAGTAAGAAGCTCCTACAATGAGCAGTTCTTC. Its protein product is CASSWTVRSSYNEQFF.